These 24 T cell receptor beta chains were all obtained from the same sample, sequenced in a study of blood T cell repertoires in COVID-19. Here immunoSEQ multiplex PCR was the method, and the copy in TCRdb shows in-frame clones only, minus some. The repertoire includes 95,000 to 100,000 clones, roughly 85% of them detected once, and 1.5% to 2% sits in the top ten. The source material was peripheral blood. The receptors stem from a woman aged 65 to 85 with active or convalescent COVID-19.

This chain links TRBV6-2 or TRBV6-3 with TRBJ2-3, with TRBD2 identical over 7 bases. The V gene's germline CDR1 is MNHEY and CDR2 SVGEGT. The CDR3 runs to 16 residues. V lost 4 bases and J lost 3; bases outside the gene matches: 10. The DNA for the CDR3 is TGTGCCAGCAGTTCCCCTATGGGGCGGGGGACAGATACGCAGTATTTT. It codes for CASSSPMGRGTDTQYF.

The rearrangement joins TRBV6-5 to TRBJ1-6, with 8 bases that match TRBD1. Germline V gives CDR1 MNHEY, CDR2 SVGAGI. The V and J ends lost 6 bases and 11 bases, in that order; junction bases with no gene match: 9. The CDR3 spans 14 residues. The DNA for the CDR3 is TGTGCCAGCAGCCCGGACAGGGCCAAACCACCCCTCCACTTT. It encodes CASSPDRAKPPLHF.

CDR3 bases: TGTGCCAGCAGTTTTATAACTAGCGGAATTTACGAGCAGTACTTC. This sequence encodes CASSFITSGIYEQYF. The chain joins TRBV6-5 to TRBJ2-7; 8 bases match TRBD2. Trimming at V came to 4 bases and at J to 4 bases, leaving 9 bases not matched to a gene. CDR1 MNHEY and CDR2 SVGAGI come from the germline V gene. CDR3 length equals 15 residues.

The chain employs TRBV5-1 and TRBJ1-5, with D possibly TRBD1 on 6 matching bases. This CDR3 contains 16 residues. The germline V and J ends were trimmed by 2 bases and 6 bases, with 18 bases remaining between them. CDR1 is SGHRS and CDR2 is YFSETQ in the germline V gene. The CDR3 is CASSLGASGAAQPQHF. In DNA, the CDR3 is TGCGCCAGCAGCTTAGGGGCTTCAGGGGCGGCTCAGCCCCAGCATTTT.

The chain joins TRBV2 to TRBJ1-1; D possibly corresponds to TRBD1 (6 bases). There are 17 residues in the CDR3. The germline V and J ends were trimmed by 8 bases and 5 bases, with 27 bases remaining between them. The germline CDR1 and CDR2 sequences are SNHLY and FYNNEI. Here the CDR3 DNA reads TGTGCCAGCGTAAACCTTCCGGGACAAATATCCCCGACTGAAGCTTTCTTT. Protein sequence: CASVNLPGQISPTEAFF. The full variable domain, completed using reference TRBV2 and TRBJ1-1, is EPEVTQTPSHQVTQMGQEVILRCVPISNHLYFYWYRQILGQKVEFLVSFYNNEISEKSEIFDDQFSVERPDGSNFTLKIRSTKLEDSAMYFCASVNLPGQISPTEAFFGQGTRLTVV.

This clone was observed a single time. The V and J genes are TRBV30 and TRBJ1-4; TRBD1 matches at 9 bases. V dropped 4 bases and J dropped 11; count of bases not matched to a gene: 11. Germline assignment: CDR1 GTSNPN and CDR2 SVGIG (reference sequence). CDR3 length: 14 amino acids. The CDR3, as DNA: TGTGCCTGGACTCTTGGGACAGGGAAGGGGAAACTGTTTTTT. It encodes CAWTLGTGKGKLFF.

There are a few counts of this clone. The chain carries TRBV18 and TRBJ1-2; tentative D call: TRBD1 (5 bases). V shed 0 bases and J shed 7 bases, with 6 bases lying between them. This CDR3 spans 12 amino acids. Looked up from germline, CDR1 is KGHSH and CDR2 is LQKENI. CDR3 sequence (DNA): TGTGCCAGCTCACCACCGCAGGGTGGCTACACCTTC. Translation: CASSPPQGGYTF.

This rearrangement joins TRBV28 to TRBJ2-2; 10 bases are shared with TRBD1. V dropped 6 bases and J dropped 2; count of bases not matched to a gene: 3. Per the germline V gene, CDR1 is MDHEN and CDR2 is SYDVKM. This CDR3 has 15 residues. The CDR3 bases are TGTGCCAGCAGACGGGACAGGGGCAACACCGGGGAGCTGTTTTTT. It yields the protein CASRRDRGNTGELFF.

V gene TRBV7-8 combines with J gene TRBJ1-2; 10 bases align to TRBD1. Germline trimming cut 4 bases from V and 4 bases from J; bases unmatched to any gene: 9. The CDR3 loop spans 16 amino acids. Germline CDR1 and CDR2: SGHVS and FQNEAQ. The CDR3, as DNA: TGTGCCAGCAGCTATACACAGGGACAGGGGAGCTATGGCTACACCTTC. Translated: CASSYTQGQGSYGYTF.

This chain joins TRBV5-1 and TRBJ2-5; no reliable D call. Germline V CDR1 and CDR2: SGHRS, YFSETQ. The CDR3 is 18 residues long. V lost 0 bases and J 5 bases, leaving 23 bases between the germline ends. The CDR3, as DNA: TGCGCCAGCAGCTTGGTATCGCAGGCTGGTTCTTTTCCGGAGACCCAGTACTTC. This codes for CASSLVSQAGSFPETQYF. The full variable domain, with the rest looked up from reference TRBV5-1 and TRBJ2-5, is KAGVTQTPRYLIKTRGQQVTLSCSPISGHRSVSWYQQTPGQGLQFLFEYFSETQRNKGNFPGRFSGRQFSNSRSEMNVSTLELGDSALYLCASSLVSQAGSFPETQYFGPGTRLLVL.

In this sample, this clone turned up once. DNA of the CDR3: TGTGCCAGCAGTTTAGGGGGCGGGGGAAATGAAAAACTGTTTTTT. It encodes CASSLGGGGNEKLFF. The chain couples TRBV28 to TRBJ1-4; a weak D match, TRBD1 (6 bases). Per the germline V gene, CDR1 is MDHEN and CDR2 is SYDVKM. The CDR3 covers 15 residues. V was pared by 2 bases and J by 5 bases, with 12 bases between.

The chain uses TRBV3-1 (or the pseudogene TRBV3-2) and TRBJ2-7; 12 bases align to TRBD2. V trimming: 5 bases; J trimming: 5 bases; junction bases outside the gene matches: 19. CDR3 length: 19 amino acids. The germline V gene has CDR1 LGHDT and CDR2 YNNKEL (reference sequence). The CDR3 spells CASSSTGTSGRAGVNEQYF. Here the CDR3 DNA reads TGTGCCAGCAGCTCCACCGGGACTAGCGGGCGGGCCGGGGTGAACGAGCAGTACTTC.

Written as DNA, the CDR3 is TGCGCCAGCACCGATGGGGACACCCCAGGCACTGAAGCTTTCTTT. Translated: CASTDGDTPGTEAFF. The chain links TRBV10-1 to TRBJ1-1; TRBD1 is a possible D gene (6 bases). V lost 7 bases and J lost 4, with 19 bases in between. The CDR3 spans 15 residues. Germline CDR1 is WNHNN and CDR2 is SYGVQD (reference sequence).

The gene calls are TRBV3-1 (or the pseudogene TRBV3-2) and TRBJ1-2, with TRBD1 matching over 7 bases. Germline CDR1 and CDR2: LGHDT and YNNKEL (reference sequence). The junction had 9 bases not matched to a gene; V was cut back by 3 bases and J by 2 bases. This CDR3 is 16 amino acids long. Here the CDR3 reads CASSHLPGTANYGYTF. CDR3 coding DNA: TGTGCCAGCAGCCATCTCCCCGGGACAGCCAACTATGGCTACACCTTC.

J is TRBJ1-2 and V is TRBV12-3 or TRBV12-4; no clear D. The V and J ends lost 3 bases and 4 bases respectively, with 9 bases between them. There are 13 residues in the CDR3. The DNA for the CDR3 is TGTGCCAGCAGTTTCGAGTATAGCTATGGCTACACCTTC. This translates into CASSFEYSYGYTF.

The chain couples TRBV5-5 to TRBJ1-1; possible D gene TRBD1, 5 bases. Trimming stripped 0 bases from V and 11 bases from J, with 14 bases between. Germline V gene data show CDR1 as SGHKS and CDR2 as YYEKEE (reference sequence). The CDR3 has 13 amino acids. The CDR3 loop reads CASSLGGVLPAFF. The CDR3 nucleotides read TGTGCCAGCAGCTTGGGGGGGGTCCTCCCGGCTTTCTTT.

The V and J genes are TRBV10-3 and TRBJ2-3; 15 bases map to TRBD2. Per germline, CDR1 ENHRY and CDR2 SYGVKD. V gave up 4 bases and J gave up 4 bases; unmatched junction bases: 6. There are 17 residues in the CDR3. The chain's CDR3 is CAISGTSGGAGPDTQYF. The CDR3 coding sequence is TGTGCCATCAGTGGGACTAGCGGGGGGGCCGGGCCAGATACGCAGTATTTT.

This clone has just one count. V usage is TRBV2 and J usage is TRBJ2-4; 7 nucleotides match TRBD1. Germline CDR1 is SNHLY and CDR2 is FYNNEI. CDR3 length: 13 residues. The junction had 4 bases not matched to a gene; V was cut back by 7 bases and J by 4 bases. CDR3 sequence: CASNLQGKNIQYF. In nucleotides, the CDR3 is TGTGCCAGCAACCTACAGGGGAAAAACATTCAGTACTTC.

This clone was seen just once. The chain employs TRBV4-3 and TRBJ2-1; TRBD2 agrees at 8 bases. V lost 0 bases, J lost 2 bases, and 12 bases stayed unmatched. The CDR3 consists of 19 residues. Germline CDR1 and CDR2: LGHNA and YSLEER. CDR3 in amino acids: CASSQDRNSGVGPYNEQFF. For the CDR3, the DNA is TGCGCCAGCAGCCAAGATCGAAATAGCGGGGTCGGCCCCTACAATGAGCAGTTCTTC.

The CDR3 reads CASSPFSSGQGAYEQYF. The CDR3 region has the DNA TGTGCCAGCTCACCATTCTCCTCGGGACAGGGGGCTTACGAGCAGTACTTC. The chain joins TRBV18 to TRBJ2-7; TRBD1 matches 12 bases. CDR3 length equals 17 residues. Germline trimming cut 2 bases from V and 4 bases from J; bases unmatched to any gene: 9. Per the germline V gene, CDR1 is KGHSH and CDR2 is LQKENI. Variable domain in full (rest from reference TRBV18 and TRBJ2-7): NAGVMQNPRHLVRRRGQEARLRCSPMKGHSHVYWYRQLPEEGLKFMVYLQKENIIDESGMPKERFSAEFPKEGPSILRIQQVVRGDSAAYFCASSPFSSGQGAYEQYFGPGTRLTVT.

CDR3 amino acids: CAISESVPRGGKVVNEQFF. The CDR3 coding sequence is TGTGCCATCAGTGAGTCCGTTCCACGAGGGGGTAAAGTGGTAAATGAGCAGTTCTTC. The chain links TRBV10-3 to TRBJ2-1, with D possibly matching TRBD1 (6 bases). Between the trimmed V and J ends, which lost 0 bases and 7 bases, there was a span of 25 bases. CDR3 length: 19 residues. Germline CDR1 is ENHRY and CDR2 is SYGVKD.

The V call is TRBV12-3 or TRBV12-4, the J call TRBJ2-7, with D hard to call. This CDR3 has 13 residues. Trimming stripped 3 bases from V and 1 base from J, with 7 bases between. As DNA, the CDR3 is TGTGCCAGCAGTTTTTGGCAGTCCTACGAGCAGTACTTC. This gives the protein CASSFWQSYEQYF.

The CDR3 here is CASSQVGQGTAEAFF. The CDR3 coding sequence is TGTGCCAGCAGCCAAGTCGGACAAGGAACCGCTGAAGCTTTCTTT. The chain has TRBV3-1 (or the pseudogene TRBV3-2) and TRBJ1-1; D is possibly TRBD1 (5 bases). Trimming shortened V by 1 base and J by 6 bases, and 15 bases separated the two germline ends. This CDR3 is 15 amino acids long. Germline values: CDR1 LGHDT, CDR2 YNNKEL (reference sequence).

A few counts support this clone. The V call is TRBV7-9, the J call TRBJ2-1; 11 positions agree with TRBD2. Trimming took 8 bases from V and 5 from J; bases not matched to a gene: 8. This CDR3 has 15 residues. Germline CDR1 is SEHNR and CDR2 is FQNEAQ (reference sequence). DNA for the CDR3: TGTGCCAGCCACTTGACTAGCGGGATCCACAATGAGCAGTTCTTC. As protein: CASHLTSGIHNEQFF. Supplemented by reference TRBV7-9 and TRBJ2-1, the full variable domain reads DTGVSQNPRHKITKRGQNVTFRCDPISEHNRLYWYRQTLGQGPEFLTYFQNEAQLEKSRLLSDRFSAERPKGSFSTLEIQRTEQGDSAMYLCASHLTSGIHNEQFFGPGTRLTVL.